This entry lists 23 T cell receptor beta chains sequenced from one sample in a study of cytomegalovirus exposure and HLA in healthy donors. Vbeta (60) and Jbeta (13) primers were used in the PCR. Clones were read by immunoSEQ multiplex PCR, and TCRdb kept only the in-frame ones, dropping some. The data hold about 110,000 clones, with about 70% observed a single time. Sample: PBMCs. The receptor source for this set is a man aged 30 to 45 in good health and CMV-seropositive.

The genes are TRBV9 and TRBJ1-1; D gene unclear. Germline V gives CDR1 SGDLS, CDR2 YYNGEE. V was cut by 2 bases and J by 1 base, with 6 bases left in between. The CDR3 extends over 13 amino acids. The chain's CDR3 is CASSVGKNTEAFF. The CDR3 nucleotides are TGTGCCAGCAGCGTGGGCAAGAACACTGAAGCTTTCTTT.

This clone showed up just a few times. The rearrangement joins TRBV27 to TRBJ1-5; TRBD1 agrees at 7 bases. The CDR3 contains 13 residues. V was pared by 4 bases and J by 6 bases, with 3 bases of the junction left unmatched. Germline V gene sequence: CDR1 MNHEY, CDR2 SMNVEV (reference sequence). CDR3 DNA: TGTGCCAGCAGTTGGACAGGAGGTCAGCCCCAGCATTTT. Amino acids: CASSWTGGQPQHF.

The chain couples TRBV12-5 to TRBJ1-2, with D possibly being TRBD1 (5 bases). Trimming removed 3 bases at V and 8 bases at J, with 22 bases between. Germline CDR1 LGHNT, CDR2 FRNRAP. CDR3 length: 16 amino acids. CDR3 residues: CASGFSVGAGDEGYTF. For the CDR3, the DNA is TGTGCTAGTGGTTTTTCAGTAGGGGCCGGTGATGAGGGCTACACCTTC.

This chain joins TRBV4-2 and TRBJ2-1, with TRBD1 matching 9 bases. The CDR3 extends over 20 amino acids. The V gene's germline CDR1 is LGHNA and CDR2 YNFKEQ. V gave up 0 bases and J gave up 8 bases; unmatched junction bases: 20. DNA of the CDR3: TGTGCCAGCAGCCAAGACTTCATCGTGCCGGACAGGGGACTGTCCCATGAGCAGTTCTTC. The encoded protein is CASSQDFIVPDRGLSHEQFF.

This clone was recorded a few times. The chain combines TRBV30 with TRBJ2-5; 10 nucleotides match TRBD2. Per the germline V gene, CDR1 is GTSNPN and CDR2 is SVGIG (reference sequence). The CDR3 extends over 13 amino acids. After removal of 2 bases from V and 6 bases from J, the junction contained 3 bases not matched to a gene. The CDR3 loop is CAWSSGGGQTQYF. In DNA, the CDR3 is TGTGCCTGGAGTAGCGGGGGGGGACAGACCCAGTACTTC. Drawing the rest from reference TRBV30 and TRBJ2-5, the complete variable domain is SQTIHQWPATLVQPVGSPLSLECTVEGTSNPNLYWYRQAAGRGLQLLFYSVGIGQISSEVPQNLSASRPQDRQFILSSKKLLLSDSGFYLCAWSSGGGQTQYFGPGTRLLVL.

The DNA of the CDR3 is TGTGCCAGCAGCTTAGCCGGAGGGGGGGGGACAGATACGCAGTATTTT. Amino acid sequence: CASSLAGGGGTDTQYF. The rearrangement joins TRBV11-3 to TRBJ2-3; D possibly corresponds to TRBD2 (7 bases). The CDR3 consists of 16 residues. Germline CDR1 is SGHNT and CDR2 is YENEEA. The V gene lost 1 base and the J gene lost 3 bases, with 14 bases spanning the gap.

The gene calls are TRBV7-3 and TRBJ2-5; the D gene is possibly TRBD2 (5 bases). Germline V lookup: CDR1 SGHTA, CDR2 FQGTGA. Deletions cut 5 bases from V and 3 bases from J, with 10 bases between. The CDR3 loop spans 13 amino acids. CDR3 nucleotide sequence: TGTGCCAGCAGCCTTTGGGGAGAAGAGACCCAGTACTTC. Translated, it gives CASSLWGEETQYF.

The rearrangement uses TRBV11-1 and TRBJ1-1; D is perhaps TRBD1 (5 bases). The V end was cut by 3 bases, the J end by 2 bases, with 7 bases between. Germline-derived CDR1 and CDR2 are SGHAT and FQDESV (reference sequence). The CDR3 has 13 residues. The chain's CDR3 is CASSFGGNTEAFF. CDR3 DNA: TGTGCCAGCAGCTTCGGGGGAAACACTGAAGCTTTCTTT.

The gene calls are TRBV28 and TRBJ2-7, with 7 nucleotides matching TRBD1. V lost 6 bases and J lost 0; bases outside the gene matches: 11. Germline CDR1 MDHEN, CDR2 SYDVKM. CDR3 size: 16 residues. The CDR3 loop is CASRGWDRESSYEQYV. The CDR3 DNA reads TGTGCCAGCAGGGGGTGGGACAGAGAGAGCTCCTACGAGCAGTACGTC.

The chain is built from TRBV9 and TRBJ1-1; TRBD1 aligns across 10 bases. Unmatched junction bases numbered 7, after V lost 4 bases and J lost 10 bases. The V gene's germline CDR1 is SGDLS and CDR2 YYNGEE. CDR3 size: 13 residues. The CDR3 region is CASSRPGQGPAFF. The DNA for the CDR3 is TGTGCCAGCAGCCGACCGGGACAGGGGCCAGCTTTCTTT.

This chain uses TRBV27 with TRBJ1-2; 7 nucleotides agree with TRBD1. The CDR3 totals 15 residues. CDR1 and CDR2 from the germline V gene are MNHEY and SMNVEV (reference sequence). The V gene end was trimmed by 6 bases and the J gene end by 0 bases; junction bases not matched to a gene: 7. Written as DNA, the CDR3 is TGTGCCAGCAGCCTCGGGACAGCCCCTAACTATGGCTACACCTTC. It translates to CASSLGTAPNYGYTF.

This chain links TRBV18 with TRBJ1-5, with D perhaps TRBD1 (5 bases). Germline CDR1 is KGHSH and CDR2 is LQKENI. The CDR3 spans 14 residues. Deletions cut 4 bases from V and 2 bases from J, with 9 bases between. The CDR3 loop reads CASSQGRGNQPQHF. The CDR3 bases are TGTGCCAGCTCACAGGGGAGGGGCAATCAGCCCCAGCATTTT.

The chain is built from TRBV6-4 and TRBJ2-3, with 10 bases matching TRBD2. The length of the CDR3 is 16 residues. CDR1 and CDR2 from the germline V gene are MRHNA and SNTAGT. The V and J ends lost 5 bases and 0 bases, in that order; junction bases with no gene match: 5. The CDR3 DNA reads as TGTGCCAGCAGTCCGGGGACTAGCGTAAGCACAGATACGCAGTATTTT. It encodes CASSPGTSVSTDTQYF.

The chain links TRBV19 to TRBJ1-3, with 7 nucleotides matching TRBD1. This CDR3 comprises 15 residues. Germline CDR1 LNHDA, CDR2 SQIVND (reference sequence). V lost 4 bases to trimming and J lost 7 bases; unmatched junction nucleotides: 10. CDR3 sequence (DNA): TGTGCCAGTAGTACACTAACAGGGGCAGGGAACACCATATATTTT. Translating it yields CASSTLTGAGNTIYF.

The CDR3 sequence is CASSLAWVATGDGELFF. The CDR3 DNA sequence: TGTGCCAGCAGCTTAGCTTGGGTCGCGACTGGCGACGGGGAGCTGTTTTTT. The rearrangement links TRBV7-6 to TRBJ2-2, with D unresolved. Germline CDR1 and CDR2: SGHVS and FNYEAQ. This CDR3 contains 17 residues. Trimming took off 0 bases at V and 7 bases at J, with 18 bases between the two ends.

This clone occurred a few times. V gene TRBV28 combines with J gene TRBJ1-4; D is unclear. The germline V gene encodes CDR1 MDHEN and CDR2 SYDVKM. The V end lost 3 bases, the J end lost 8 bases, and 16 bases lay between the germline ends. The CDR3 is made up of 15 amino acids. CDR3: CASSLPGPDFEKLFF. For the CDR3, the DNA is TGTGCCAGCAGTTTGCCAGGTCCCGATTTCGAAAAACTGTTTTTT.

The sample holds a few counts of this clone. V gene TRBV7-9 combines with J gene TRBJ1-2, with 8 bases that match TRBD1. The CDR3 has 14 amino acids. J gave up 3 bases and V 5 bases, and 5 bases lay outside the gene matches. Germline assignment: CDR1 SEHNR and CDR2 FQNEAQ (reference sequence). The CDR3 region has the DNA TGTGCCAGCAGCCTCAGGGGGCAAGACTATGGCTACACCTTC. Translated: CASSLRGQDYGYTF.

This clone came up a few times. V gene TRBV4-1 combines with J gene TRBJ1-4; D is unclear. This CDR3 region has 14 residues. Trimming left V 1 base short and J 11 bases short, with 14 bases between. Germline V gene data show CDR1 as MGHRA and CDR2 as YSYEKL. The DNA of the CDR3 is TGCGCCAGCAGCCAAGGTCCCTTACTAGGGAAACTGTTTTTT. It translates to CASSQGPLLGKLFF.

The rearrangement uses TRBV6-6 and TRBJ2-3, with a tentative D call TRBD1 (5 bases). The CDR3 covers 14 residues. Germline-derived CDR1 and CDR2 are MNHNY and SVGAGI (reference sequence). V shed 10 bases and J shed 0 bases, with 14 bases lying between them. This chain's CDR3 is CANSPRASTDTQYF. The CDR3, as DNA: TGTGCCAATTCGCCCAGGGCTAGCACAGATACGCAGTATTTT.

The chain uses TRBV9 and TRBJ1-5, with TRBD1 matching 11 bases. Germline V gives CDR1 SGDLS, CDR2 YYNGEE. V shed 0 bases and J 7 bases; nucleotides not matched to a gene: 3. The CDR3 has 15 amino acids. The CDR3 bases are TGTGCCAGCAGCGTAGGAGGGACAGGGGGGCAGCCCCAGCATTTT. Translated: CASSVGGTGGQPQHF. The full variable domain, with the rest looked up from reference TRBV9 and TRBJ1-5, is DSGVTQTPKHLITATGQRVTLRCSPRSGDLSVYWYQQSLDQGLQFLIQYYNGEERAKGNILERFSAQQFPDLHSELNLSSLELGDSALYFCASSVGGTGGQPQHFGDGTRLSIL.

V is TRBV2 and J is TRBJ1-2; D is uncertain. V dropped 2 bases and J dropped 6 bases, with 4 bases sitting between them. The length of the CDR3 is 11 residues. Germline V lookup: CDR1 SNHLY, CDR2 FYNNEI. In nucleotides, the CDR3 is TGTGCCAGCAGTGAAACTGATGGCTACACCTTC. Its protein product is CASSETDGYTF.

V usage is TRBV7-3 and J usage is TRBJ2-7; the match to TRBD1 covers 7 bases. In germline, CDR1 is SGHTA, CDR2 FQGTGA. This CDR3 is 15 amino acids long. Trimming took 5 bases from V and 2 from J; bases not matched to a gene: 9. In DNA form, the CDR3 reads TGTGCCAGCAGCCTCCACGGGACAGATGCCTACGAGCAGTACTTC. It codes for CASSLHGTDAYEQYF.

This chain joins TRBV28 and TRBJ2-2; 7 bases fit TRBD1. From germline, CDR1 is MDHEN and CDR2 SYDVKM. The CDR3 consists of 14 residues. Trimming removed 7 bases from V and 4 bases from J; junction bases left unmatched: 6. CDR3 sequence (DNA): TGTGCCAGCATGATAGGGGGCGGCACCGGGGAGCTGTTTTTT. This gives the protein CASMIGGGTGELFF. Supplemented by reference TRBV28 and TRBJ2-2, the full variable domain reads DVKVTQSSRYLVKRTGEKVFLECVQDMDHENMFWYRQDPGLGLRLIYFSYDVKMKEKGDIPEGYSVSREKKERFSLILESASTNQTSMYLCASMIGGGTGELFFGEGSRLTVL.